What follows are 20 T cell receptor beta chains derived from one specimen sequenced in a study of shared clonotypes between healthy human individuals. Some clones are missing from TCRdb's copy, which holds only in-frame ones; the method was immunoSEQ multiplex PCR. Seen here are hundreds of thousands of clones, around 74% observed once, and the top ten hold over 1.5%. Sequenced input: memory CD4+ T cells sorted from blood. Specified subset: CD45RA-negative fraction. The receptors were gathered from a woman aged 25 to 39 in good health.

Here the CDR3 reads CASSGTGAYYEQYF. In DNA, the CDR3 is TGTGCCAGCAGTGGGACCGGGGCCTACTACGAGCAGTACTTC. The chain employs TRBV28 and TRBJ2-7; D tentatively reads TRBD1 or TRBD2 (5 bases each). CDR1 MDHEN and CDR2 SYDVKM come from the germline V gene. This CDR3 has 14 amino acids. The V and J ends lost 5 bases and 3 bases respectively, with 14 bases between them.

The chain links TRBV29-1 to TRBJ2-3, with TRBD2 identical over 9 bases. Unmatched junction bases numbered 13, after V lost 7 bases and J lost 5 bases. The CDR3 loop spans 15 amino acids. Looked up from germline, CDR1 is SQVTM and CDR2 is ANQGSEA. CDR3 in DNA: TGCAGCGGTGGGGCGGGGGGGCTGATTGGAGATACGCAGTATTTT. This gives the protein CSGGAGGLIGDTQYF.

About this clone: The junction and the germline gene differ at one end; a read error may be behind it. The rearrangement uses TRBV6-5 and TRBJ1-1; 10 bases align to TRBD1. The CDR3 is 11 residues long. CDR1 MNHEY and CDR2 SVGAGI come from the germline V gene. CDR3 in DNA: TGTGCCAGCAGCTCGGGACAGGGGCAACTCTTT. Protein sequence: CASSSGQGQLF.

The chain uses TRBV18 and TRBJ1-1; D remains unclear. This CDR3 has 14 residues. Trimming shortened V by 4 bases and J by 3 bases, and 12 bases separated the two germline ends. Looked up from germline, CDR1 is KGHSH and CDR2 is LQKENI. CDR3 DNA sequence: TGTGCCAGCTCACTCTCGACGGCGGACACTGAAGCTTTCTTT. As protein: CASSLSTADTEAFF.

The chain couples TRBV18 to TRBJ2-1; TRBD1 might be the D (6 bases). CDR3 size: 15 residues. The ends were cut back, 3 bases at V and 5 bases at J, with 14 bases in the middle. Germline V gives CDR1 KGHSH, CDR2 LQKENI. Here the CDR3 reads CASSPVRGTNNEQFF. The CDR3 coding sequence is TGTGCCAGCTCACCTGTGAGGGGGACCAACAATGAGCAGTTCTTC.

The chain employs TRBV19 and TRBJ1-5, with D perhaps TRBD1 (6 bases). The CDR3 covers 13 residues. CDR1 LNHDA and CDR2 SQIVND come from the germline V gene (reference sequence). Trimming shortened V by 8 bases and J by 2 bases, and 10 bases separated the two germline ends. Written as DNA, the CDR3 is TGTGCCAGTGGGGGGGCAGGCAATCAGCCCCAGCATTTT. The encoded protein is CASGGAGNQPQHF.

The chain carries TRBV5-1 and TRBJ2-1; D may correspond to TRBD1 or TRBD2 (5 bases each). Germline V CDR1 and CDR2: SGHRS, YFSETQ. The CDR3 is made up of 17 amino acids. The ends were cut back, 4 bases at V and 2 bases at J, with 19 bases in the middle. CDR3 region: CASSPFGAPTTYNEQFF. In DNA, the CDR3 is TGCGCCAGCAGCCCATTCGGGGCCCCCACCACCTACAATGAGCAGTTCTTC.

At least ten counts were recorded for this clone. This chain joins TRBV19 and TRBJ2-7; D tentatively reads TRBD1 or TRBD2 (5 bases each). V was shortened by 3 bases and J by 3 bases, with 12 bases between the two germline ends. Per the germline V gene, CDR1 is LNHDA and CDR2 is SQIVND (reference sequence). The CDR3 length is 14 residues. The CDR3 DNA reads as TGTGCCAGTAGTATTTCCCAGGGAGTCTACGAGCAGTACTTC. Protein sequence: CASSISQGVYEQYF.

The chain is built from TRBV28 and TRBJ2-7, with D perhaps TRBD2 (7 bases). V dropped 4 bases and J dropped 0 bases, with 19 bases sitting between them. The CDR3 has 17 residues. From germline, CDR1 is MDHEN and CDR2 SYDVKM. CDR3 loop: CASSSSWGGGRSYEQYF. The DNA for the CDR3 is TGTGCCAGCAGTTCCTCCTGGGGGGGCGGGCGCTCCTACGAGCAGTACTTC.

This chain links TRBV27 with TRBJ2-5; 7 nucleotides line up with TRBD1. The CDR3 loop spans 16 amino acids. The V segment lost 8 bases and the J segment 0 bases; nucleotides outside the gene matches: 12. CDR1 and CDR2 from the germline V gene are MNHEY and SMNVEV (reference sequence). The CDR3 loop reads CASRLTNRGNQETQYF. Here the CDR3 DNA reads TGTGCCAGCCGACTCACTAACAGGGGAAACCAAGAGACCCAGTACTTC.

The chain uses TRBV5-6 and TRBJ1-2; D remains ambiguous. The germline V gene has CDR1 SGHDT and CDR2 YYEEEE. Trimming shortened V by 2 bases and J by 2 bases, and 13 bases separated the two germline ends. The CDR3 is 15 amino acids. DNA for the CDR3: TGTGCCAGCAGCTTTGAGCGGGTGGGAAACTATGGCTACACCTTC. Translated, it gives CASSFERVGNYGYTF.

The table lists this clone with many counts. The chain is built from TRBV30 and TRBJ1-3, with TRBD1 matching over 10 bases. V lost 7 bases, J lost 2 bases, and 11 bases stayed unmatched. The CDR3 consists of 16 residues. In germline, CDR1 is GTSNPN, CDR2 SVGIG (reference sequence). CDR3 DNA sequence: TGTGCCTCCCGGGACAGGGGTTTTTGGGCTGGAAACACCATATATTTT. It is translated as CASRDRGFWAGNTIYF.

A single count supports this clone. The CDR3 is CASSSPAPRGEQYF. CDR3 DNA: TGTGCCAGCAGTTCACCGGCCCCTAGGGGCGAGCAGTACTTC. The rearrangement links TRBV6-5 to TRBJ2-7; possible D gene TRBD1, 5 bases. The CDR3 sequence is 14 residues long. Deletions cut 4 bases from V and 6 bases from J, with 16 bases between. Germline V gene sequence: CDR1 MNHEY, CDR2 SVGAGI.

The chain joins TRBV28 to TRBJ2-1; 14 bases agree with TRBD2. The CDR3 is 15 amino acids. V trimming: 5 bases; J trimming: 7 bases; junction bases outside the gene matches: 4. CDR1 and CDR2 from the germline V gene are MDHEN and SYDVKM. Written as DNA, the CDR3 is TGTGCCAGCAGTCTGGGACTAGCGGGAGAGAATGAGCAGTTCTTC. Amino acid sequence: CASSLGLAGENEQFF.

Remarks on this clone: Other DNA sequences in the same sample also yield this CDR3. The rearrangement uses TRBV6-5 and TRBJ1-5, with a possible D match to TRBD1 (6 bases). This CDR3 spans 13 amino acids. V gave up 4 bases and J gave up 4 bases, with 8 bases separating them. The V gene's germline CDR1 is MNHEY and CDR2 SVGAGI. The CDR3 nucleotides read TGTGCCAGCAGTTCAACAGGGAATCAGCCCCAGCATTTT. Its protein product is CASSSTGNQPQHF.

The CDR3 DNA is TGTGCCAGCAGCCGGGATTTAGGGGTCTACGAGCAGTACTTC. This codes for CASSRDLGVYEQYF. The gene calls are TRBV6-1 and TRBJ2-7; perhaps D is TRBD1 or TRBD2 (5 bases each). The CDR3 covers 14 residues. V shed 6 bases and J shed 3 bases, with 15 bases lying between them. The germline V gene has CDR1 MNHNS and CDR2 SASEGT.

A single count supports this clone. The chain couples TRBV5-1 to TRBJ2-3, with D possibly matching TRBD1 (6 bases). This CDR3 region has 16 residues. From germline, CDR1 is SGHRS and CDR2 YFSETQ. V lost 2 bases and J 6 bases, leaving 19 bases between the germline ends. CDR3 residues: CASSLRGFPWLDTQYF. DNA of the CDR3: TGCGCCAGCAGCTTAAGGGGGTTTCCCTGGTTGGATACGCAGTATTTT. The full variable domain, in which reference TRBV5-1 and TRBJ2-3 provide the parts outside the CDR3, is KAGVTQTPRYLIKTRGQQVTLSCSPISGHRSVSWYQQTPGQGLQFLFEYFSETQRNKGNFPGRFSGRQFSNSRSEMNVSTLELGDSALYLCASSLRGFPWLDTQYFGPGTRLTVL.

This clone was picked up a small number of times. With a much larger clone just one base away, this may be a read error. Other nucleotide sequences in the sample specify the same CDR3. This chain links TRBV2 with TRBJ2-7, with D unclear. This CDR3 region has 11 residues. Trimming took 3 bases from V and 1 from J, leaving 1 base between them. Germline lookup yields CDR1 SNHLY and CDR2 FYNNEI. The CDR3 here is CASSDSYEQYF. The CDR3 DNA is TGTGCCAGCAGTGATTCCTACGAGCAGTACTTC.

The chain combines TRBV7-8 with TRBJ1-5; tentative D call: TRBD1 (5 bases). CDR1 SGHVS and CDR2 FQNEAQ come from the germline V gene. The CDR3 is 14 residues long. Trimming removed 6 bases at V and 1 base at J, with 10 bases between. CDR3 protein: CASSFGTSNQPQHF. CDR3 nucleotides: TGTGCCAGCAGTTTTGGGACGAGCAATCAGCCCCAGCATTTT.

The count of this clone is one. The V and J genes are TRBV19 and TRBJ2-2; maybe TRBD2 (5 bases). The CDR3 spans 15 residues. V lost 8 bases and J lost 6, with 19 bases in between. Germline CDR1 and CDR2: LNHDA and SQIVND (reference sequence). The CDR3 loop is CASAWTPDLPGELFF. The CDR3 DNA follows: TGTGCCAGTGCTTGGACTCCAGACCTTCCCGGGGAGCTGTTTTTT.